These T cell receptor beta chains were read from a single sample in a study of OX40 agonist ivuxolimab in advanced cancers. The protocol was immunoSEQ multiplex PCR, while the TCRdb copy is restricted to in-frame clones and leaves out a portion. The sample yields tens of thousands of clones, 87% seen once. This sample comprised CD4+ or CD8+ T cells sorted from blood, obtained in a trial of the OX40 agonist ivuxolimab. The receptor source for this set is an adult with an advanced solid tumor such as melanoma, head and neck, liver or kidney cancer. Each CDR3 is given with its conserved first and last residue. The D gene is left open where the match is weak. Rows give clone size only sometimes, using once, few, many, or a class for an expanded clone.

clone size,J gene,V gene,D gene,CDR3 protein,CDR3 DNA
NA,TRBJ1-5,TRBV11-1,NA,CASSPDSHSNQPQHF,TGTGCCAGCAGCCCCGACAGCCATAGCAATCAGCCCCAGCATTTT
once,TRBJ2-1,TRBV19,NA,CASSRAGSRNEQFF,TGTGCCAGTAGTAGGGCAGGCTCTAGAAATGAGCAGTTCTTC
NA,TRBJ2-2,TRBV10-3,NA,CAISVGTNTGELFF,TGTGCCATCAGTGTAGGGACGAACACCGGGGAGCTGTTTTTT
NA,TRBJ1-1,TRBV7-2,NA,CASSIMPSGATFRSEAFF,TGTGCCAGCAGCATTATGCCGTCGGGAGCGACGTTCCGGAGTGAAGCTTTCTTT
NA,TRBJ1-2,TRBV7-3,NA,CASRPPTGNSNYGYTF,TGTGCCAGCAGACCACCCACAGGGAACTCTAACTATGGCTACACCTTC
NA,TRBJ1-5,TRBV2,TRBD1,CASSDRGRGGQPQHF,TGTGCCAGCAGTGATAGGGGGCGCGGGGGTCAGCCCCAGCATTTT
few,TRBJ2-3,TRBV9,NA,CASTLTSVGDTQYF,TGTGCCAGCACATTGACTTCCGTTGGAGATACGCAGTATTTT
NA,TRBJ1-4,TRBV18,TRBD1,CASRQGANEKLFF,TGTGCCTCACGACAGGGGGCTAATGAAAAACTGTTTTTT
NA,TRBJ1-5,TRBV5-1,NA,CASSLTGQSNQPQHF,TGCGCCAGCAGCTTGACAGGTCAGTCTAATCAGCCCCAGCATTTT
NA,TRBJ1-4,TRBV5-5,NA,CASSPEWNSNEKLFF,TGTGCCAGCAGCCCCGAGTGGAACAGCAATGAAAAACTGTTTTTT
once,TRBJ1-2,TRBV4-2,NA,CASSQDDPGRGYGYTF,TGTGCCAGCAGCCAAGATGACCCGGGAAGGGGCTATGGCTACACCTTC
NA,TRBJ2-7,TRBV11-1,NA,CASSLQPGYHEQYF,TGTGCCAGCAGCTTACAGCCAGGGTACCACGAGCAGTACTTC
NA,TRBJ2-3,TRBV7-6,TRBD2,CASSPGTTNVQYF,TGTGCCAGCAGCCCCGGGACTACCAATGTGCAGTATTTT
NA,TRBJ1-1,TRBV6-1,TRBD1,CASSDRQGQSFGAFF,TGTGCCAGCAGTGACCGACAGGGGCAGTCGTTTGGAGCTTTCTTT
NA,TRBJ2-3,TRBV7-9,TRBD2,CASSPGLAGISTDTQYF,TGTGCCAGCAGCCCGGGACTAGCGGGGATTAGCACAGATACGCAGTATTTT
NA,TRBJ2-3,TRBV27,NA,CASSLLTVLDTQYF,TGTGCCAGCAGTTTACTTACAGTTTTAGATACGCAGTATTTT
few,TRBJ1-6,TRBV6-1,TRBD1,CASSEGDRFNSPLHF,TGTGCCAGCAGTGAGGGGGACAGGTTTAATTCACCCCTCCACTTT
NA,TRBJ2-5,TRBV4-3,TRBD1,CASSLLGTGGETQYF,TGCGCCAGCAGCCTCTTGGGGACAGGGGGGGAGACCCAGTACTTC
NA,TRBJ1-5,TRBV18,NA,CASSPPGQQNQPQHF,TGTGCCAGCTCACCTCCGGGACAACAAAATCAGCCCCAGCATTTT
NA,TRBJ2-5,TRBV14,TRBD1,CASSQVSIQHRGSKTQYF,TGTGCCAGCAGCCAAGTGTCGATACAACACAGGGGTTCAAAGACCCAGTACTTC
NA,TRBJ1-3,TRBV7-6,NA,CASSLAESRPPSGNTIYF,TGTGCCAGCAGCTTAGCGGAGAGTCGGCCCCCCTCTGGAAACACCATATATTTT
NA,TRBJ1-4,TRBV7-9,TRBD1,CASSSPGTATLGEKLFF,TGTGCCAGCAGCTCCCCGGGGACAGCAACATTGGGGGAAAAACTGTTTTTT
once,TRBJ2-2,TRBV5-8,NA,CASSFPRANRGTGELFF,TGTGCCAGCAGCTTTCCGAGGGCCAATCGGGGCACCGGGGAGCTGTTTTTT
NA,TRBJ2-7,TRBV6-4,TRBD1,CASSTPGQGISSYEQYF,TGTGCCAGCAGCACTCCGGGACAGGGAATTAGCTCCTACGAGCAGTACTTC